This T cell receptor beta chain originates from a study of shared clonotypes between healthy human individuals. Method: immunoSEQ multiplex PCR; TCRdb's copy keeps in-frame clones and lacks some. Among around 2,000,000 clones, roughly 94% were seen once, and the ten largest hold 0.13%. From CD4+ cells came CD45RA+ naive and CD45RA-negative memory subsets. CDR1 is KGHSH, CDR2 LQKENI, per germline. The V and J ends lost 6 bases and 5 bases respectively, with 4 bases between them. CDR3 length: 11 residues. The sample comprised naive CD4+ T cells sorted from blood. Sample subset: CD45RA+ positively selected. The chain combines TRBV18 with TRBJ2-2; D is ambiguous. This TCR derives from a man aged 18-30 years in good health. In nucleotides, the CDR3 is TGTGCCAGCTCCGGGACCGGGGAGCTGTTTTTT. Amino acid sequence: CASSGTGELFF.